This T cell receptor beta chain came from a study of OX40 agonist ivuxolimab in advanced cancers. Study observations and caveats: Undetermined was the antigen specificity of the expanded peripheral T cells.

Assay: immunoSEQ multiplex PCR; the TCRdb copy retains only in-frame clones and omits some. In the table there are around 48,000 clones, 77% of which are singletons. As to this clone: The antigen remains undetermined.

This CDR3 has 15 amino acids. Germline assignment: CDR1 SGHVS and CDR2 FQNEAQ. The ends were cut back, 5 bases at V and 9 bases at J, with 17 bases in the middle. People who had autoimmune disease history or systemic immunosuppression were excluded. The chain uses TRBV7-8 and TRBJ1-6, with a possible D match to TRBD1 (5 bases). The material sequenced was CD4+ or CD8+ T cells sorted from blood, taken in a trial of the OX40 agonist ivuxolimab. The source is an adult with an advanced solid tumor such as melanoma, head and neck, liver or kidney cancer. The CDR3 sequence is CASSPQGDWGSPLHF. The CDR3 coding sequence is TGTGCCAGCAGCCCCCAGGGAGACTGGGGTTCACCCCTCCACTTT.